This T cell receptor beta chain is from a study of technical replicates of blood from a handful of donors (dated by TCRdb to about 2017). Relative to germline, V is 0 bases shorter and J is 4 bases shorter, with 13 bases between their ends. The CDR1 and CDR2 encoded by the germline V gene (reference sequence) are SGHNT and YYREEE. The CDR3, from cysteine to phenylalanine, totals 15 residues. Of all the DNA, just the CDR3 is kept, 45 bases in frame from base 1. Receptors were amplified or captured by the immunoSEQ multiplex PCR assay. TCRdb's version of the immuneACCESS table is confined to in-frame rearrangements and falls short of the full clone set. An unresolved V gene accounts for under half of the shortfall where checked; the remainder is of unknown origin. This sample is represented by more than 65,000 clones; around 92% of them were singletons. Jointly, the top ten make up around 0.4% of the sample.

On this clone itself: Its antigen remains unidentified. One base away there is no much larger clone; base qualities are not given.

The chain links TRBV5-4 with TRBJ1-2, and perhaps TRBD1 as D gene, on 6 matching bases. The clonotype was recovered from a human donor in good health. The sample consisted of T cells isolated from PBMCs. The CDR3 in this case is CASSLVAGAVYGYTF. The sequenced DNA is TGTGCCAGCAGCTTGGTAGCAGGGGCGGTCTATGGCTACACCTTC.